Listed here are 3 T cell receptor beta chains from one sample, sequenced in a study of cytomegalovirus exposure and HLA in healthy donors. The PCR had 60 Vbeta and 13 Jbeta primers. The table came from immunoSEQ multiplex PCR; TCRdb's copy has only in-frame clones and leaves some out. This repertoire shows approximately 170,000 clones, around three quarters found once; its top ten account for around 1.6%. The sequenced sample was PBMCs. All receptors come from a woman aged 18-29 years in good health and CMV-seronegative.

The chain carries TRBV9 and TRBJ2-7, with 7 bases matching TRBD1. CDR1 is SGDLS and CDR2 is YYNGEE in the germline V gene. The junction had 1 base not matched to a gene; V was cut back by 1 base and J by 0 bases. The CDR3 spans 14 residues. The CDR3, as DNA: TGTGCCAGCAGCGTAACAGGGGCCTCCTACGAGCAGTACTTC. This translates into CASSVTGASYEQYF. The whole variable domain, filled in from reference TRBV9 and TRBJ2-7, reads DSGVTQTPKHLITATGQRVTLRCSPRSGDLSVYWYQQSLDQGLQFLIQYYNGEERAKGNILERFSAQQFPDLHSELNLSSLELGDSALYFCASSVTGASYEQYFGPGTRLTVT.

The sample holds a few counts of this clone. V and J are TRBV11-2 and TRBJ1-1; 7 bases fit TRBD1. Germline V gene data show CDR1 as SGHAT and CDR2 as FQNNGV. V dropped 5 bases and J dropped 3; count of bases not matched to a gene: 9. The CDR3 has 15 residues. The CDR3 loop is CASSRRTGTDTEAFF. The DNA for the CDR3 is TGTGCCAGCAGCCGCCGGACTGGGACAGACACTGAAGCTTTCTTT.

J is TRBJ1-6 and V is TRBV7-2; D uncertain. The V gene's germline CDR1 is SGHTA and CDR2 FQGNSA. V lost 1 base to trimming and J lost 9 bases, with 13 bases between them. This CDR3 is 15 amino acids long. The CDR3 is CASSLDSAYGSPLHF. Here the CDR3 DNA reads TGTGCCAGCAGCTTAGACTCCGCATACGGTTCACCCCTCCACTTT. The full variable domain, in which reference TRBV7-2 and TRBJ1-6 provide the parts outside the CDR3, is GAGVSQSPSNKVTEKGKDVELRCDPISGHTALYWYRQSLGQGLEFLIYFQGNSAPDKSGLPSDRFSAERTGGSVSTLTIQRTQQEDSAVYLCASSLDSAYGSPLHFGNGTRLTVT.